The clone carrying this TCR beta chain has only a few counts. Its specificity is unknown. Trimming left V 3 bases short and J 5 bases short, with 9 bases between. The CDR3 runs to 14 residues. Germline assignment: CDR1 SGDLS and CDR2 YYNGEE. The data were obtained in a study of cytomegalovirus exposure and HLA in healthy donors. On the study more broadly: Researchers found that about 84% of 398 genotyped donors fell within the Caucasian-associated ancestry cluster.

Study-wide results and limits: In an earlier analysis, in some 600 donors, most V segments appeared productive either ~87% or ~30% of the time.

60 Vbeta and 13 Jbeta primers were used in PCR. The protocol was immunoSEQ multiplex PCR, while the TCRdb copy is restricted to in-frame clones and leaves out a portion. The sample has about 82,000 clones, approximately 70% seen once. It was healthy bone marrow donors who served as donors. Sequencing was carried out using PBMCs. The TCR sequence derives from a man in his 60s in good health and CMV-seronegative. The chain couples TRBV9 to TRBJ1-6, with D uncertain. CDR3 sequence (DNA): TGTGCCAGCAGCGGGGGAGTAAATAATTCACCCCTCCACTTT. This translates into CASSGGVNNSPLHF. The full variable domain, its missing parts supplied by reference TRBV9 and TRBJ1-6, is DSGVTQTPKHLITATGQRVTLRCSPRSGDLSVYWYQQSLDQGLQFLIQYYNGEERAKGNILERFSAQQFPDLHSELNLSSLELGDSALYFCASSGGVNNSPLHFGNGTRLTVT.